The clone carrying this T cell receptor beta chain was found many times. This record belongs to a study of Graves' ophthalmopathy and Graves' hyperthyroidism. The CDR3 loop spans 14 amino acids. Germline CDR1 SGDLS, CDR2 YYNGEE. V was trimmed by 5 bases and J by 3 bases, leaving 14 bases between them. RNA transcripts were the source from which TCR beta CDR3 regions were amplified. HTBI primers served in a first-round RT-PCR, which a second-round multiplex PCR followed. One entry per CDR3 protein results from TCRdb running MiXCR on the multiplex PCR reads. The repertoire holds about 740,000 distinct CDR3 sequences, with about 44% as singletons.

Sample: peripheral blood. J is TRBJ2-5 and V is TRBV9; perhaps TRBD2 as D (5 bases). This clonotype was sampled from an adult man with Graves' ophthalmopathy. CDR3 sequence reads: CASSRSVGEETQYF. The CDR3 nucleotides are TGTGCCAGCAGTCGTAGCGTGGGTGAAGAGACCCAGTACTTC.